A selection of T cell receptor beta chains follows, all from one sample in a study of cytomegalovirus exposure and HLA in healthy donors. Sequencing used immunoSEQ multiplex PCR; TCRdb keeps in-frame clones, though not all of them. The table records around 67,000 clones, 65% to 70% of them present only once. Sequenced input: PBMCs. These receptors came from a woman aged 30 to 39 in good health and CMV-seronegative. Each CDR3 is given with its conserved first and last residue. Fields, in order: CDR3 DNA, CDR3 protein, J gene, D gene, clone size, V gene. D genes are given only for firm matches. The size of a clone is reported for some rows only, either as once, few or many, or as a class for expanded clones.

DNA: TGTGCCACCAGCAGAGGCATGGCGGGGGGCACAGATACGCAGTATTTT; CDR3: CATSRGMAGGTDTQYF; J: TRBJ2-3; D: TRBD2; size: NA; V: TRBV15
DNA: TGTGCCAGCAGCTTGGGACACTACAATGAGCAGTTCTTC; CDR3: CASSLGHYNEQFF; J: TRBJ2-1; D: NA; size: few; V: TRBV5-6
DNA: TGTGCCAGCAGGAAAGCGGGGGGAGACACAGATACGCAGTATTTT; CDR3: CASRKAGGDTDTQYF; J: TRBJ2-3; D: TRBD2; size: once; V: TRBV7-3
DNA: TGCGCCAGCAGCACTAGACAGGGGGCTGGGACCCAGTACTTC; CDR3: CASSTRQGAGTQYF; J: TRBJ2-5; D: TRBD1; size: few; V: TRBV5-1
DNA: TGTGCCAGCAGTGGAGACGGACAGGGGTCTTTCTTT; CDR3: CASSGDGQGSFF; J: TRBJ1-1; D: TRBD1; size: NA; V: TRBV2
DNA: TGTGCCAGCAGCCCACGGGCAGGGATCGGCAATGAGCAGTTCTTC; CDR3: CASSPRAGIGNEQFF; J: TRBJ2-1; D: NA; size: NA; V: TRBV7-3
DNA: TGCGCCAGCAGCCGCGGGACAGGGGGATCCACTGAAGCTTTCTTT; CDR3: CASSRGTGGSTEAFF; J: TRBJ1-1; D: TRBD1; size: NA; V: TRBV5-1
DNA: TGTGCCAGCAGTCCAACAGGGCCAGATACGCAGTATTTT; CDR3: CASSPTGPDTQYF; J: TRBJ2-3; D: NA; size: NA; V: TRBV2
DNA: TGTGCCAGCAGCTTATCAGGCGGGACTGAAGCTTTCTTT; CDR3: CASSLSGGTEAFF; J: TRBJ1-1; D: NA; size: NA; V: TRBV5-8
DNA: TGTGCCAGTAGTAAACAAAGCGGGGGGGCCGGAGATACGCAGTATTTT; CDR3: CASSKQSGGAGDTQYF; J: TRBJ2-3; D: TRBD2; size: few; V: TRBV19
DNA: TGTGCCAGCAGCCCCCAGCTCGGAGGCACTGAAGCTTTCTTT; CDR3: CASSPQLGGTEAFF; J: TRBJ1-1; D: NA; size: NA; V: TRBV14
DNA: TGTGCCAGCACCGCGGCGGATACGCAGTATTTT; CDR3: CASTAADTQYF; J: TRBJ2-3; D: NA; size: NA; V: TRBV7-9
DNA: TGTGCCAGCAATCCGGTGCGGGCTAGCGGTGCAAATGAGCAGTTCTTC; CDR3: CASNPVRASGANEQFF; J: TRBJ2-1; D: TRBD2; size: NA; V: TRBV9
DNA: TGTGCCAGCAGCTTTAGTCGGGGGGGTGAGCAGTTCTTC; CDR3: CASSFSRGGEQFF; J: TRBJ2-1; D: TRBD2; size: NA; V: TRBV5-4
DNA: TGCGCCAGCAGAGGAGGGGACACTGAAGCTTTCTTT; CDR3: CASRGGDTEAFF; J: TRBJ1-1; D: NA; size: NA; V: TRBV5-1
DNA: TGTGCCAGCAGCCTAAACAACAGGGCAGGTTACGGCTACACCTTC; CDR3: CASSLNNRAGYGYTF; J: TRBJ1-2; D: NA; size: NA; V: TRBV11-3
DNA: TGTGCCTCGCAGGGCTCCTACGAGCAGTACTTC; CDR3: CASQGSYEQYF; J: TRBJ2-7; D: NA; size: few; V: TRBV30
DNA: TGTGCCAGCAGCCAAACCACAGGGAACTATGGCTACACCTTC; CDR3: CASSQTTGNYGYTF; J: TRBJ1-2; D: NA; size: NA; V: TRBV4-2
DNA: TGTGCCAGCAGCGGGGCGGGCTACGAGCAGTACTTC; CDR3: CASSGAGYEQYF; J: TRBJ2-7; D: NA; size: NA; V: TRBV9
DNA: TGTGCCAGCAGCTCCCGGTACGAGCAGTACTTC; CDR3: CASSSRYEQYF; J: TRBJ2-7; D: NA; size: NA; V: TRBV7-2
DNA: TGTGCCAGTAGTCCGCAGCCCCGGGGGGCCTATGGCTACACCTTC; CDR3: CASSPQPRGAYGYTF; J: TRBJ1-2; D: NA; size: NA; V: TRBV19
DNA: TGTGCCAGCAGTGGGTCACTAGCGGGGGGCTCAGATACGCAGTATTTT; CDR3: CASSGSLAGGSDTQYF; J: TRBJ2-3; D: TRBD2; size: NA; V: TRBV2
DNA: TGTGCTAGCAGCAAGGGGGCTGGGGAAAAACTGTTTTTT; CDR3: CASSKGAGEKLFF; J: TRBJ1-4; D: TRBD1; size: NA; V: TRBV7-7
DNA: TGTGCCAGCCTTCCCGGACAGAGCTACGAGCAGTACTTC; CDR3: CASLPGQSYEQYF; J: TRBJ2-7; D: NA; size: NA; V: TRBV28
DNA: TGTGCCAGCAGCTTAGGGGGTGAGGGGGCGTACACCGAGCAGTACTTC; CDR3: CASSLGGEGAYTEQYF; J: TRBJ2-7; D: TRBD1; size: NA; V: TRBV11-3
DNA: TGCGCCAGCAGCCAAAACACGGCAGGGGAGGGTGAAAAACTGTTTTTT; CDR3: CASSQNTAGEGEKLFF; J: TRBJ1-4; D: NA; size: NA; V: TRBV4-3
DNA: TGTGCCAGCAGTATTTATTCCGGGGGAAGGAACACTGAAGCTTTCTTT; CDR3: CASSIYSGGRNTEAFF; J: TRBJ1-1; D: NA; size: NA; V: TRBV27
DNA: TGTGCCAGCAGCCACGGGATAACCTACGAGCAGTACTTC; CDR3: CASSHGITYEQYF; J: TRBJ2-7; D: NA; size: NA; V: TRBV27
DNA: TGTGCCAGCATCACTCAAGGGGGACAGGGGGCAGGTCAGCCCCAGCATTTT; CDR3: CASITQGGQGAGQPQHF; J: TRBJ1-5; D: TRBD1; size: few; V: TRBV28
DNA: TGCAGTGCTAACCGGGGACAGGTCTACACCTTC; CDR3: CSANRGQVYTF; J: TRBJ1-2; D: TRBD1; size: NA; V: TRBV20-1
DNA: TGTGCCAGCAGCTTGACAGGGTACGGGTCCTACAATGAGCAGTTCTTC; CDR3: CASSLTGYGSYNEQFF; J: TRBJ2-1; D: TRBD1; size: few; V: TRBV7-3
DNA: TGTGCCAGCAGCTCGAACAGGGGGTTCCCTTATGGCTACACCTTC; CDR3: CASSSNRGFPYGYTF; J: TRBJ1-2; D: TRBD1; size: NA; V: TRBV14
DNA: TGTGCCAGCAGCTTAGCCCGACAGGGGCGAGAAGAGACCCAGTACTTC; CDR3: CASSLARQGREETQYF; J: TRBJ2-5; D: TRBD1; size: NA; V: TRBV11-2
DNA: TGTGCCAGCACTCCGGACAGGGGGAGGACTGAAGCTTTCTTT; CDR3: CASTPDRGRTEAFF; J: TRBJ1-1; D: TRBD1; size: NA; V: TRBV6-5
DNA: TGTGCCAGCAGCTCCCGATTCGGGACACCCGGCACTGAAGCTTTCTTT; CDR3: CASSSRFGTPGTEAFF; J: TRBJ1-1; D: NA; size: few; V: TRBV11-3
DNA: TGTGCCAGCAGCCACACTAGCGGGGGAACCGGGGAGCTGTTTTTT; CDR3: CASSHTSGGTGELFF; J: TRBJ2-2; D: TRBD2; size: NA; V: TRBV6-6
DNA: TGCAGCGTTGAAGCGACGCGGCGCGGGGGGGCATCAGATACGCAGTATTTT; CDR3: CSVEATRRGGASDTQYF; J: TRBJ2-3; D: TRBD2; size: NA; V: TRBV29-1
DNA: TGTGCCAGCAAGATACGGGGGGCAGATACGCAGTATTTT; CDR3: CASKIRGADTQYF; J: TRBJ2-3; D: TRBD2; size: NA; V: TRBV6-1
DNA: TGTGCCAGCAGCTTAATGGTGTCCGCGGATACGCAGTATTTT; CDR3: CASSLMVSADTQYF; J: TRBJ2-3; D: NA; size: NA; V: TRBV7-3
DNA: TGTGCCAGCAGCTTGGGACAGCGTAATTCACCCCTCCACTTT; CDR3: CASSLGQRNSPLHF; J: TRBJ1-6; D: NA; size: NA; V: TRBV5-6
DNA: TGTGCCAGCAGTCCACGGGGACTAGCGGGGGGGCCCCATGAGCAGTTCTTC; CDR3: CASSPRGLAGGPHEQFF; J: TRBJ2-1; D: TRBD2; size: NA; V: TRBV27
DNA: TGTGCCAGCTCCGGACAGCCTACCAGCTACGAGCAGTACTTC; CDR3: CASSGQPTSYEQYF; J: TRBJ2-7; D: NA; size: NA; V: TRBV7-2
DNA: TGTGCCAGCAGTTACCGGCGGGACGGCAATCAGCCCCAGCATTTT; CDR3: CASSYRRDGNQPQHF; J: TRBJ1-5; D: NA; size: NA; V: TRBV6-6
DNA: TGTGCCAGCAGCCCAGATGAGGGGGCCAGAGAGACCCAGTACTTC; CDR3: CASSPDEGARETQYF; J: TRBJ2-5; D: TRBD1; size: NA; V: TRBV9
DNA: TGCGCCAGCAGCCCTGGGACAGCCGAAAATGAAAAACTGTTTTTT; CDR3: CASSPGTAENEKLFF; J: TRBJ1-4; D: TRBD1; size: once; V: TRBV4-3
DNA: TGTGCCAGCAGCCGCCGGGACAGGGGAGGAGAGACCCAGTACTTC; CDR3: CASSRRDRGGETQYF; J: TRBJ2-5; D: TRBD1; size: NA; V: TRBV28
DNA: TGTGCCAGCAGTCCAAGGGGGACCGGGGAGCTGTTTTTT; CDR3: CASSPRGTGELFF; J: TRBJ2-2; D: NA; size: NA; V: TRBV27
DNA: TGTGCCAGCAGCTTAGTTGGGAGCCAAGAGACCCAGTACTTC; CDR3: CASSLVGSQETQYF; J: TRBJ2-5; D: NA; size: NA; V: TRBV7-6